What follows is one T cell receptor (beta chain) and its context. This entry is derived from a study of blood T cell repertoires in COVID-19. Per the germline V gene, CDR1 is PRHDT and CDR2 is FYEKMQ (reference sequence). Unmatched junction bases numbered 16, after V lost 4 bases and J lost 8 bases. This CDR3 is built from 18 residues. The assay was immunoSEQ multiplex PCR, and TCRdb's table has in-frame clones only and misses some. The sample lists under 85,000 clones; 65% to 85% were seen once. The TCR sequence derives from a man aged 50-59 years with acute or convalescent COVID-19. Sequenced: peripheral blood. The rearrangement joins TRBV13 to TRBJ1-6, with 8 bases aligning to TRBD1. The CDR3 region has the DNA TGTGCCAGCAGCTCCTCGTCGGGGTGGACAGGGTGGGATTCACCCCTCCACTTT. Translation gives CASSSSSGWTGWDSPLHF.